The next 17 T cell receptor beta chains were all read from a single sample in a study of patients and donors after allogeneic stem cell transplantation. TCRdb re-derived calls from the RT-PCR reads in MiXCR, one entry per CDR3 protein. The data contain some 880,000 distinct CDR3 sequences, roughly 18% of them singletons. The sample taken for sequencing was blood, either unsorted or a sorted T cell fraction (not recorded which). These receptors all stem from a human donor who was either an allogeneic HSCT recipient or a stem cell or donor lymphocyte infusion donor (not recorded which). It is not recorded whose cells these are; they may come from a transplant donor.

V usage is TRBV7-9 and J usage is TRBJ2-3; unclear D gene. The CDR3 is made up of 14 amino acids. Trimming left V 1 base short and J 7 bases short, with 12 bases between. CDR1 SEHNR and CDR2 FQNEAQ come from the germline V gene (reference sequence). The CDR3 protein is CASSLVLPTNTQYF. CDR3 DNA sequence: TGTGCCAGCAGCTTAGTCCTGCCAACCAATACGCAGTATTTT.

This clonotype was detected a few times. The chain joins TRBV4-2 to TRBJ2-3; 12 positions match TRBD2. Germline V gene data show CDR1 as LGHNA and CDR2 as YNFKEQ. This CDR3 is built from 16 residues. The trim removed 4 bases at V and 5 bases at J, leaving 7 bases unmatched. This chain's CDR3 is CASSPASGGAVDTQYF. CDR3 DNA sequence: TGTGCCAGCAGCCCAGCTAGCGGGGGGGCGGTAGATACGCAGTATTTT.

This chain connects TRBV6-5 to TRBJ2-7; D possibly matches TRBD1 or TRBD2 (5 bases each). Germline CDR1 is MNHEY and CDR2 is SVGAGI. V lost 10 bases, J lost 6 bases, and 16 bases lay in between. The length of the CDR3 is 12 residues. CDR3 amino acids: CATGTPLSEQYF. The CDR3 DNA sequence: TGTGCCACCGGGACCCCCCTATCCGAGCAGTACTTC.

Here the CDR3 DNA reads TGTGCCATCAGTGAGTCTTGGAATCAGCCCCAGCATTTT. Amino acids: CAISESWNQPQHF. The rearrangement links TRBV10-3 to TRBJ1-5; no clear D. The V and J ends lost 0 bases and 4 bases respectively, with 4 bases between them. CDR3 size: 13 residues. From germline, CDR1 is ENHRY and CDR2 SYGVKD.

This clonotype was seen a few times. The rearrangement uses TRBV28 and TRBJ2-7, with D possibly TRBD2 on 5 matching bases. CDR3 size: 11 residues. V was cut by 5 bases and J by 6 bases, with 8 bases left in between. Germline CDR1 is MDHEN and CDR2 is SYDVKM. CDR3 nucleotides: TGTGCCAGCAGTGCTAGCTTCGAGCAGTACTTC. This translates into CASSASFEQYF.

This clonotype appeared many times. The chain combines TRBV12-3 or TRBV12-4 with TRBJ2-3, with D hard to call. Trimming removed 6 bases at V and 4 bases at J, with 20 bases between. The CDR3 loop spans 16 amino acids. CDR3 DNA sequence: TGTGCCAGCAGCCGTCGTGGCAGCCCTGGGGCAGATACGCAGTATTTT. This gives the protein CASSRRGSPGADTQYF.

This clonotype appeared many times. The chain recombines TRBV12-3 or TRBV12-4 with TRBJ2-7; 11 bases align to TRBD2. Trimming removed 4 bases from V and 4 bases from J; junction bases left unmatched: 15. The CDR3 has 18 residues. CDR3 DNA sequence: TGTGCCAGCAGTTCCCTTAGTAGCGGGAGGGCCAAGGTTTACGAGCAGTACTTC. Translated: CASSSLSSGRAKVYEQYF.

This clonotype was recorded at least ten times. The chain couples TRBV4-3 to TRBJ2-2; D is tentatively TRBD1 or TRBD2 (5 bases each). The ends were cut back, 0 bases at V and 1 base at J, with 9 bases in the middle. Germline CDR1 reads LGHNA; CDR2 reads YSLEER. This CDR3 contains 16 residues. The CDR3 DNA reads as TGCGCCAGCAGCCAAGAGGGGGACCTGAACACCGGGGAGCTGTTTTTT. Amino acids: CASSQEGDLNTGELFF.

This chain links TRBV7-9 with TRBJ2-3; 9 nucleotides match TRBD2. The CDR3 runs to 15 residues. Trimming removed 3 bases from V and 2 bases from J; junction bases left unmatched: 3. CDR1 is SEHNR, CDR2 FQNEAQ, per germline (reference sequence). CDR3 protein: CASSFLAGFTDTQYF. In DNA form, the CDR3 reads TGTGCCAGCAGCTTCCTAGCGGGGTTCACAGATACGCAGTATTTT.

This rearrangement joins TRBV24-1 to TRBJ2-5; either TRBD1 or TRBD2 may supply D (5 bases each). Trimming left V 4 bases short and J 0 bases short, with 11 bases between. The germline CDR1 and CDR2 sequences are KGHDR and SFDVKD. The length of the CDR3 is 15 residues. The CDR3 coding sequence is TGTGCCACCAGTGAGCCCGGGACGTACCAAGAGACCCAGTACTTC. Translating gives CATSEPGTYQETQYF.

This clonotype was counted a few times. This chain connects TRBV12-3 or TRBV12-4 to TRBJ2-7; D ambiguous. The CDR3 extends over 13 amino acids. V shed 10 bases and J shed 7 bases, with 20 bases lying between them. The CDR3 spells CATRLGSREEQYF. The CDR3 DNA sequence: TGTGCCACCAGACTCGGATCTCGTGAGGAGCAGTACTTC.

This sequence joins TRBV21-1 and TRBJ2-7; TRBD1, the table's D call, was not compared with the DNA. TRBV21-1 is a pseudogene. This CDR3 region has 16 residues. CDR3 DNA sequence: TGTGCCAGCAGCACTTTTAGGGCAGGGCTTACCTACGAGCAGTACTTC. Protein: CASSTFRAGLTYEQYF.

V is TRBV20-1 and J is TRBJ2-7; the D gene is possibly TRBD1 (7 bases). The V gene lost 1 base and the J gene lost 4 bases, with 14 bases spanning the gap. Per the germline V gene, CDR1 is DFQATT and CDR2 is SNEGSKA (reference sequence). The CDR3 runs 14 residues. CDR3 region: CSARAGGLGYEQYF. The CDR3 nucleotides read TGCAGTGCTAGAGCAGGGGGGTTAGGGTACGAGCAGTACTTC.

This clonotype turned up a few times. V usage is TRBV6-1 and J usage is TRBJ1-5; 12 nucleotides align to TRBD1. This CDR3 is 18 amino acids long. J lost 0 bases, V lost 5 bases, and 8 bases had no gene match. CDR1 MNHNS and CDR2 SASEGT come from the germline V gene. The CDR3: CASSRAGQGAYSNQPQHF. In DNA form, the CDR3 reads TGTGCCAGCAGTCGCGCGGGACAGGGGGCTTATAGCAATCAGCCCCAGCATTTT.

The V gene is TRBV11-3, the J gene TRBJ2-1, with 12 bases lining up with TRBD2. The CDR3 spans 15 residues. After removal of 1 base from V and 9 bases from J, the junction contained 4 bases not matched to a gene. Per the germline V gene, CDR1 is SGHNT and CDR2 is YENEEA. The CDR3 here is CASSLVPGLAGEQFF. The CDR3 DNA follows: TGTGCCAGCAGCTTAGTGCCGGGACTAGCGGGTGAGCAGTTCTTC.

The chain uses TRBV5-1 and TRBJ2-2; D remains ambiguous. Trimming pared 4 bases from V and 6 bases from J, leaving 19 bases between. CDR1 is SGHRS, CDR2 YFSETQ, per germline. The CDR3 sequence is 16 residues long. CDR3 in DNA: TGCGCCAGCAGCCGCCCCAACACTTCACCCGCCGGGGAGCTGTTTTTT. It yields the protein CASSRPNTSPAGELFF.

In its sample, this clonotype was seen a few times. The genes are TRBV29-1 and TRBJ2-3; TRBD2 is a possible D gene (5 bases). V lost 3 bases to trimming and J lost 6 bases, with 10 bases between them. Germline V CDR1 and CDR2: SQVTM, ANQGSEA. The CDR3 covers 12 residues. CDR3 in amino acids: CSVDPGFDTQYF. For the CDR3, the DNA is TGCAGCGTTGACCCGGGGTTTGATACGCAGTATTTT.